This TCR beta chain was recovered during a study of cytomegalovirus exposure and HLA in healthy donors listed by TCRdb under 2017. A note on the overall study: According to an earlier analysis of around 600 of the donors, about 170 million T cells yielded 117 million unique TCR beta sequences and 276 Gb of sequence data. An early release covering roughly 600 HLA-typed donors comprised about 310 gigabases of sequencing data and 65 million to 100 million unique TCR sequences. Among the 398 genotyped donors, approximately 81% belonged to the genetic ancestry cluster associated with self-reported Caucasian donors. The study was designed to test whether signatures of past pathogen exposure could be identified by cataloging public T cell receptors. The T cell repertoires of 670 or so subjects were profiled by immunosequencing and related to cytomegalovirus serostatus. Besides the first cohort of some 670 subjects, a separate validation cohort made up of roughly 120 different subjects was used. To predict cytomegalovirus infection status, the study brought together high-throughput TCR immunosequencing, statistical association of individual TCRs with disease status, and machine learning. A later analysis re-analyzed previously published TCR beta repertoires from 666 donors and added high-resolution HLA genotyping to study TCR occurrence patterns. Rather than drawing on any new phenotypic data, the later analysis identified candidate immune exposures from TCR beta sequences and the way those sequences occurred across donors. In an earlier analysis of more than 550 of the donors, high-throughput TCR beta sequencing was used to judge whether each TCR beta V gene segment behaved as functional or pseudogenic. Alongside the repertoire data, information on donor age, sex, ethnicity and CMV serostatus was compiled. In a later genetic analysis, genome-wide SNP genotypes for about 55% of the roughly 700 donors were used, and that subset was treated as a discovery cohort. Every discovery cohort repertoire had been produced on one sequencing platform. HLA typing included class I and class II loci at four-digit resolution. Typing coverage varied by locus: about 620-630 donors for A, B, C, DRB1 and DQB1; approximately 500 for DQA1; nearly 610 for DPA1; roughly 470 for DPB1. A few DR-DQ haplotypes were treated as single units for association and clustering because of strong linkage in the cohort. Among over 350 genotyped donors of the cohort, an average of 235,054 unique TCR beta nucleotide sequences were sequenced per donor, roughly 20% of them non-productive.

The cohort comprised 666 healthy bone marrow donors. At the time of sampling, all cohort members were nominally healthy, though unrecorded immune exposures were likely present. The donor was CMV seronegative and belonged to the group of several hundred seronegative cohort members. A peripheral blood sample was provided by each donor, and peripheral blood mononuclear cells were used for TCR beta sequencing. The Qiagen DNeasy Blood Extraction Kit was used to extract genomic DNA from the blood cell samples. With regard to this clone: It has no known antigen specificity. No base-level quality is on record; no much larger clone is a single base apart.

The library was produced with the immunoSEQ multiplex PCR assay. A mixture of 60 forward primers for TCR Vbeta segments and 13 reverse primers for TCR Jbeta segments was used in the multiplex PCR. Amplification of the CDR3 region of rearranged TCR beta genes was performed with a multiplex PCR assay on genomic DNA. The amplified TCR beta libraries were sequenced on the Illumina HiSeq System as 87-base-pair reads. The authors processed their data as follows. In a later analysis, some 80 million unique TCR beta chains were counted across the 500 to 850 repertoires, and roughly 11 million of these chains were shared by at least two donors. To remove PCR and sequencing errors, raw reads were error-corrected and collapsed into unique sequences using a nearest-neighbor algorithm that merged closely related sequences. V, D and J gene segments were assigned by aligning CDR3 sequences to IMGT reference sequences. For a sequence to be retained, a match of at least six nucleotides was required to both a V gene segment and a J gene segment. A rearrangement was called productive if the CDR3 had no stop codons and remained in frame with V and J, and every other rearrangement was called non-productive. Following IMGT convention, CDR3 was defined as the stretch from the second conserved V-encoded cysteine to the conserved J-encoded phenylalanine. The earlier analysis of some 550 of the donors excluded any sequence lacking an unambiguous match to a single V gene segment. An earlier analysis of a few hundred of the donors classified V segments as functional when productive rearrangements were above 56.7% and as segregating when the standard deviation between donors was above 5%. A statistical classification framework was built for diagnosing cytomegalovirus status from the catalog of TCR beta chain sequences. A later analysis assigned V and J genes by comparing TCR nucleotide sequences with IMGT/GENE-DB human TR gene sequences. A later analysis assigned CDR3 sequences and most-parsimonious VDJ recombination scenarios with the TCRdist pipeline. A later analysis defined each TCR beta chain by its CDR3 amino acid sequence plus V-gene family, and excluded reads lacking a unique V-gene family. As a way to deal with suspected cross-contamination and a sequencing artifact, a later analysis dropped 640 or so nucleotide sequences that were highly shared and had low generation probability. In a later analysis, a clonal expansion index was calculated for each public chain from normalized within-repertoire ranks of inferred template counts. In a later analysis, generation probabilities were computed using a VDJ recombination model fitted to out-of-frame rearrangements, and the results were checked against IGoR. Hypergeometric tests were used in a later analysis to score TCR-TCR, TCR-HLA and TCR-CMV co-occurrence, with a repertoire-size bias correction applied to the TCR pairs. To estimate false discovery rates, a later analysis permuted the HLA or CMV assignments 20 times. In a later analysis, co-occurring TCRs were grouped using DBSCAN, and TCRdist sequence similarity was added for clustering within HLA-allele-positive subsets. Repertoires with fewer than 30,000 or more than 120,000 public chains, plus five repertoires with anomalous nucleotide sharing, were excluded from co-occurrence clustering. Sourced from immuneACCESS, this table was stored by TCRdb with only in-frame sequences that have V and J called. A share of the clones is absent; for the studies checked, an unresolved V gene accounts for under half, and the remainder has no known explanation. For V, J and clone size, that table is used; D and trimming come from the DNA. The sample table shows more than 130,000 clones, and 78% are seen once. About 2.5% of the sample is in the top ten clones.

The germline V gene (reference sequence) supplies CDR1 MNHEY and CDR2 SMNVEV. From the cysteine up to the phenylalanine, the CDR3 has a length of 16 residues. Here the CDR3 DNA is all that survives: 48 bases in frame from base 1. The junction shows trimming of 4 bases on V and 3 bases on J, plus 18 bases between the germline ends. The full study reports these points: In a later analysis, HLA-associated TCR beta chains were found to be more clonally expanded and to have lower generation probabilities than equally common non-associated chains. A cluster of highly shared sequence variants was judged likely to be a technical artifact of the sequencing pipeline. Cytomegalovirus status was reported to be diagnosed by the classifier with high specificity and sensitivity in both the original and validation cohorts. Roughly uniform sequencing depth across donors was assumed in presence/absence analyses, although this assumption may not hold. In vitro tests confirmed that a few of the cytomegalovirus-associated TCR beta chains recognize cytomegalovirus antigens. A later analysis found that most CMV-associated TCR beta chains appeared HLA-restricted, with HLA associations seemingly driven largely by CMV exposure. CMV serostatus was the only immune exposure information available for the cohort. Most TCR sequences were seen in very few donors, while some public TCRs were found in many individuals. In a later analysis, the rate of TCR association differed among HLA loci, with DRB1 alleles having the most associated TCRs and HLA-C alleles having the fewest. The cohort was sequenced for TCR beta chains only, and without alpha or paired-chain data the features that could be detected were limited. A further reported finding was that TCR beta sequences accurately predicted the HLA-A and HLA-B alleles for most subjects in the first cohort. In an earlier analysis of about 600 of the donors, most TCR beta V segments appeared in productive rearrangements about 87% or about 30% of the time, broadly matching IMGT annotations. The 87-base-pair reads could not distinguish some IMGT-functional V segments, including TRBV6-2 and TRBV6-3, so those segments were excluded. About 15 rarely observed V segments, including chromosome 9 orphons, were excluded from the earlier analysis of approximately 500 of the donors because counts were too low. Assigning TCR associations to individual alleles was difficult when HLA alleles, especially DR and DQ, strongly co-occurred. Because HLA typing was missing for some donors at each locus, association tests included only the typed subset. A later genetic analysis associated a missense DCLRE1C variant with V-gene and J-gene trimming of TCR beta chains, and an independent cohort replicated the association. A total of 164 TCR beta chains were listed by the study as associated with cytomegalovirus. According to the authors, the approach could potentially be generalized to other disease states and immunological phenotypes. In a later analysis, several top co-occurrence clusters were reported to appear linked to parvovirus B19, influenza, CMV and Epstein-Barr virus. Linkage disequilibrium might explain the correlated functional status among segregating V segments, but an unknown experimental factor could not be ruled out. In a later analysis, around 17,000 TCR beta sequences were associated with specific HLA alleles at a false discovery rate of 0.05. In a later genetic analysis, fewer N-insertions in productive TCRs were reported among donors in an Asian-associated ancestry cluster than the 666-donor mean.

The rearranged segments are TRBV27 and TRBJ1-2; the D gene is unclear. What was sequenced was PBMCs. The receptor was derived from a male donor in good health and CMV-seronegative. The CDR3 region reads CASSSEAGPGYYGYTF. The sequenced DNA is TGTGCCAGCAGTTCGGAGGCGGGTCCGGGATACTATGGCTACACCTTC.